The sequence of this TCR beta chain was determined in a study of blood T cell repertoires in COVID-19. The wider study: Sample material is recorded as cDNA or gDNA derived from T cells, B-cell-depleted T cells, or PBMCs.

Trimming pared 8 bases from V and 0 bases from J, leaving 11 bases between. The CDR3 spans 14 residues. The germline V gene encodes CDR1 SGHAT and CDR2 FQNNGV. Original methodology: By means of reference gene primer amplification, nucleated cell counts were estimated. The assay was immunoSEQ multiplex PCR, and TCRdb's table has in-frame clones only and misses some. The V and J calls and clone size come from that table; D and trimming were worked out from the DNA. Of roughly 290,000 clones listed, roughly four fifths are singletons. The specimen was peripheral blood. The J gene is TRBJ1-3, the V gene TRBV11-2; D is perhaps TRBD1 (5 bases). The receptor was derived from a person aged 65 to 85 with COVID-19, enrolled during active disease. CDR3 nucleotide sequence: TGTGCCAGCTCCCCGGGGGACTCTGGAAACACCATATATTTT. It encodes CASSPGDSGNTIYF. The complete variable domain, with remaining parts taken from reference TRBV11-2 and TRBJ1-3, reads EAGVAQSPRYKIIEKRQSVAFWCNPISGHATLYWYQQILGQGPKLLIQFQNNGVVDDSQLPKDRFSAERLKGVDSTLKIQPAKLEDSAVYLCASSPGDSGNTIYFGEGSWLTVV.